The clone carrying this T cell receptor (beta chain) was seen repeatedly, ten times or more. The data derive from a study of response to subunit inactivated influenza vaccine. TCRdb re-called the RT-PCR reads with MiXCR, one entry per CDR3 protein. The sample consists of hundreds of thousands of distinct CDR3 sequences, approximately 10% of them appearing once. V dropped 2 bases and J dropped 4; count of bases not matched to a gene: 5. There are 16 residues in the CDR3. Germline V lookup: CDR1 SGHTA, CDR2 FQGNSA. These records were also assigned to another study, of T cells expressing NK-cell markers. That paper adds: Beta-chain TCR cDNA was generated via 5'RACE template switching with UMIs.

The TCR sequence derives from a man aged 45-65 years who received an inactivated influenza vaccine. V gene TRBV7-2 combines with J gene TRBJ2-1; TRBD1 aligns across 10 bases. The starting material was PBMCs from blood, obtained on the day of vaccination. The CDR3 nucleotides are TGTGCCAGCAGCTTACCGGGACAGGGGATATACAATGAGCAGTTCTTC. Translated: CASSLPGQGIYNEQFF.